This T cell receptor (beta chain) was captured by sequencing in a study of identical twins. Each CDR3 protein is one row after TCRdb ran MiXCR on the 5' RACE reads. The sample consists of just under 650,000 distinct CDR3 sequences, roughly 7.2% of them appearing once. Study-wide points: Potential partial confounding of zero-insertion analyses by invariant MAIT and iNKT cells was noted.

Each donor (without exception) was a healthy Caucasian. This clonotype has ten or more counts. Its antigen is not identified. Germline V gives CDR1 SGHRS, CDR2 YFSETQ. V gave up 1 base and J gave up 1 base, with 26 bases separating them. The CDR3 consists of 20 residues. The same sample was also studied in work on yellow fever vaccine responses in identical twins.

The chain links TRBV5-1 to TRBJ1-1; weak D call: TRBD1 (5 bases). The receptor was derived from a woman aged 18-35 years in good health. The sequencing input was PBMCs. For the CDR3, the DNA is TGCGCCAGCAGCTTGACTAAACAGGCCAGTCCTACACCCCAGAACACTGAAGCTTTCTTT. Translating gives CASSLTKQASPTPQNTEAFF.